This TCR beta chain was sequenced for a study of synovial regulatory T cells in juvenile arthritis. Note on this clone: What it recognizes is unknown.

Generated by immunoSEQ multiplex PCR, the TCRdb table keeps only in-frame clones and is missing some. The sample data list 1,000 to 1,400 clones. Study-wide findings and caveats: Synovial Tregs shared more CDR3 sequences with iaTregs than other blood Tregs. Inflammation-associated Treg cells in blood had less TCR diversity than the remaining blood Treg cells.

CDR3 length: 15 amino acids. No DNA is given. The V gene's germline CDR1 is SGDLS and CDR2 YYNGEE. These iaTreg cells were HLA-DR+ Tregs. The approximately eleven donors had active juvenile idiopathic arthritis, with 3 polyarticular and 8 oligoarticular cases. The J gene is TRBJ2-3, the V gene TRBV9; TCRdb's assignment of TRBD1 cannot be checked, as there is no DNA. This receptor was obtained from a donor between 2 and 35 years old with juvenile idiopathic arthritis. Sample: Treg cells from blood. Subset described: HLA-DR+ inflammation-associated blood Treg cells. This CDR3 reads CASSVGTGGTDTQYF.